This TCR beta chain appears in the sequencing data of a study of CD8+CD57+ T cells in acquired aplastic anemia. In the study overall: Sorted CD4+ and CD8+ cells gave an average of roughly 3.2 ug of DNA.

All sequencing subjects had displayed CD8+CD57+ cell expansion on flow cytometry. Patients were therapy-naive when their blood was sampled. This clonotype was seen once. As yet, its antigen is unknown. Study-wide points: About 29 shared CD8+ CDR3s appeared highly expressed within patients' immunodominant clones.

Template material for TCR beta VDJ and CDR3 profiling consisted of genomic DNA. TCRdb processed the reads anew with MiXCR; each CDR3 protein has one entry. The sample lists some 150,000 distinct CDR3 sequences, roughly two thirds occurring once. The germline V gene has CDR1 SGHVS and CDR2 FNYEAQ. V lost 6 bases, J lost 8 bases, and 16 bases lay in between. The CDR3 is 13 residues long. Sequencing was carried out using sorted CD4+, CD8+, or CD8+CD57+ T cells (not recorded which) from PBMCs. This receptor was obtained from a human donor with aplastic anemia. V gene TRBV7-6 combines with J gene TRBJ1-2; D is possibly TRBD1 (6 bases). CDR3 DNA: TGTGCCAGCAGTCTAGGGGGGCCCGGGGGCTACACCTTC. Translated: CASSLGGPGGYTF.